This T cell receptor (beta chain) was observed in a study of naive and memory T cell subsets. The V gene's germline CDR1 is SGHTA and CDR2 FQGNSA. The V end was cut by 6 bases, the J end by 4 bases, with 19 bases between. CDR3 length: 15 residues. In regard to this clonotype: This likely comes from a read error, as the CDR3 has no conserved phenylalanine or tryptophan at its end.

The library had UMIs added by 3' ligation of an oligonucleotide to TCR cDNA. Whole blood, about 2.5 ml, came from adult healthy volunteers. Cells were not sorted; total RNA input targeted about 1 to 1000 ng. Amplification of ligated cDNA took four PCR rounds with SP2 and nested alpha and beta constant primers. For blood and skin samples, reverse transcription used TCR alpha and beta constant primers. MiXCR, run by TCRdb on the 5' RACE reads, gives a single entry per CDR3 protein. The data contain tens of thousands of distinct CDR3 sequences, 6% to 8% of them singletons. The receptor was derived from a female donor in good health. V gene TRBV7-2 combines with J gene TRBJ2-7, with D tentatively TRBD2 (7 bases). For the CDR3, the DNA is TGTGCCAGCAGTAGGGGGGTAGGGGAGGGATACGAGCAGTACCTC. Its translation is CASSRGVGEGYEQYL.